The rows below give T cell receptor beta chains drawn from one sample of a study of T cell repertoires in cytomegalovirus infection. TCRdb processed the reads anew with MiXCR; each CDR3 protein has one entry. The profile shows approximately 200,000 distinct CDR3 sequences, 22% of them singletons. The specimen sequenced was CD8+ T cells from PBMCs. The source of these receptors is a human donor in good health (CMV status not recorded). Some clones in this sample may be carry-over from other donors' samples. The CDR3 runs from the conserved cysteine through the conserved F or W. Fields, in order: V gene, D gene, clone size, J gene, CDR3 DNA, CDR3 protein. A D gene is named only where the DNA matches it firmly. For some rows the clone size is stated as once, few or many, or as a class when expanded; others skip it.

V gene: TRBV20-1
D gene: -
clone size: few
J gene: TRBJ2-7
CDR3 DNA: TGCAGTGCTAGAGGTGGGAGTCTAGCCTACGAGCAGTACTTC
CDR3 protein: CSARGGSLAYEQYF

V gene: TRBV20-1
D gene: TRBD2
clone size: few
J gene: TRBJ2-7
CDR3 DNA: TGCAGTGCTAGAGATCCAGCGGGGGTCGAGCAGTACTTC
CDR3 protein: CSARDPAGVEQYF

V gene: TRBV5-1
D gene: -
clone size: few
J gene: TRBJ1-6
CDR3 DNA: TGCGCCAGCACCGGGAACGGGTATAATTCACCCCTCCACTTT
CDR3 protein: CASTGNGYNSPLHF

V gene: TRBV9
D gene: TRBD2
clone size: few
J gene: TRBJ2-2
CDR3 DNA: TGTGCCAGCAGCGGGGAAGGACTAGTCACCGGGGAGCTGTTTTTT
CDR3 protein: CASSGEGLVTGELFF

V gene: TRBV25-1
D gene: -
clone size: -
J gene: TRBJ1-1
CDR3 DNA: TGTGCCAGCACCCCCCAGGGGTGGAACACTGAAGCTTTCTTT
CDR3 protein: CASTPQGWNTEAFF

V gene: TRBV28
D gene: -
clone size: few
J gene: TRBJ2-1
CDR3 DNA: TGTGCCAGCAGTTTATGGGGGACTCGTTACAATGAGCAGTTCTTC
CDR3 protein: CASSLWGTRYNEQFF

V gene: TRBV10-3
D gene: TRBD2
clone size: many
J gene: TRBJ2-5
CDR3 DNA: TGTGCCATCAGTGGGGGGGGAGAGGGGATGATACAAGAGACCCAGTACTTC
CDR3 protein: CAISGGGEGMIQETQYF

V gene: TRBV7-9
D gene: -
clone size: few
J gene: TRBJ2-1
CDR3 DNA: TGTGCCAGCAGCGGTGGGGGAGGCGGGGCTCGCTACAATGAGCAGTTCTTC
CDR3 protein: CASSGGGGGARYNEQFF

V gene: TRBV7-8
D gene: -
clone size: many
J gene: TRBJ2-5
CDR3 DNA: TGTGCCAGCAGCTGGGGTCTCGGCGGGCGAGAGACCCAGTACTTC
CDR3 protein: CASSWGLGGRETQYF

V gene: TRBV12-3/TRBV12-4
D gene: -
clone size: -
J gene: TRBJ2-2
CDR3 DNA: TGTGCCAGCAGTCCCGACGGGGAGCTGTTTTTT
CDR3 protein: CASSPDGELFF